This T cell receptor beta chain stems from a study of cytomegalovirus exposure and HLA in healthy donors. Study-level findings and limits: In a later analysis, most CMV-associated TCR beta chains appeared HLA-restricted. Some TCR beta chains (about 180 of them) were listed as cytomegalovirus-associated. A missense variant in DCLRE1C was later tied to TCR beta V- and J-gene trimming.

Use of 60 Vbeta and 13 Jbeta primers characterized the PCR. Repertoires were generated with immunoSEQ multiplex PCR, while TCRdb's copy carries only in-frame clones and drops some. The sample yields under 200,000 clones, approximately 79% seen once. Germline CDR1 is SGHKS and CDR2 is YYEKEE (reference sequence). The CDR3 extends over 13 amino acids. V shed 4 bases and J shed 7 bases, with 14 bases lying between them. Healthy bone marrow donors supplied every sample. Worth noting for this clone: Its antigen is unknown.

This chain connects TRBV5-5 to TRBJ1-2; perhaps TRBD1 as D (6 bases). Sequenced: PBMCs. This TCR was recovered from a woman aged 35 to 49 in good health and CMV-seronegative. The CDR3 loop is CASSPTGVGGYTF. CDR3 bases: TGTGCCAGCAGCCCGACAGGAGTGGGTGGCTACACCTTC.